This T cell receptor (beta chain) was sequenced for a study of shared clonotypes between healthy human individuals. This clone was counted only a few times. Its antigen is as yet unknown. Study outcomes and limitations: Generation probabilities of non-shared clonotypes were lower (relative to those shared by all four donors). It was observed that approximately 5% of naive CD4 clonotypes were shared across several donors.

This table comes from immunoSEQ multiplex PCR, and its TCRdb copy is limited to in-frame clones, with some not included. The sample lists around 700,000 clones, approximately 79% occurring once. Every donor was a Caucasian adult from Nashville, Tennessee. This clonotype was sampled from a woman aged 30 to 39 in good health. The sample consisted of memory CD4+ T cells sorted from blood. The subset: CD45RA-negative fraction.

CDR3 coding DNA: TGTGCCAGCAGCACTGACAGGGGTTATGGCTACACCTTC. It encodes CASSTDRGYGYTF. The chain combines TRBV9 with TRBJ1-2; 8 bases line up with TRBD1. Germline CDR1 is SGDLS and CDR2 is YYNGEE. The CDR3 runs to 13 residues. The V and J ends lost 4 bases and 5 bases, in that order; junction bases with no gene match: 4.